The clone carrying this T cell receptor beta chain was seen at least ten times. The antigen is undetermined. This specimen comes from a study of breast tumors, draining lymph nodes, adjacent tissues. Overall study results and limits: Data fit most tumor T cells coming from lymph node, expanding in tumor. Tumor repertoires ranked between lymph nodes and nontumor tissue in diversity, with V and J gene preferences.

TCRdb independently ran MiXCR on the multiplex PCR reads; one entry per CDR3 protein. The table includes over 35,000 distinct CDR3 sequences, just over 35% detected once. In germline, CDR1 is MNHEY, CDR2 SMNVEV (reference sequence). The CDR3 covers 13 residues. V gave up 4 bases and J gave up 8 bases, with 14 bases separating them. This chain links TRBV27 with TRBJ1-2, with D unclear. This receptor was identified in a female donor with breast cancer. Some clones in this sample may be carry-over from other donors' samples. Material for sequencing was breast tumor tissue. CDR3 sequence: CASSSGPYWGYTF. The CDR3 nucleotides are TGTGCCAGCAGTTCCGGGCCATACTGGGGCTACACCTTC.